Reported below is one T cell receptor (beta chain). This record comes from a study of blood T cell repertoires in COVID-19. Study at large: Both acute and convalescent COVID-19 samples were obtained from the United States, Italy and Spain.

V lost 6 bases and J lost 4, with 18 bases in between. CDR3 length equals 15 residues. Germline lookup yields CDR1 LNHDA and CDR2 SQIVND (reference sequence). Repertoires were generated with immunoSEQ multiplex PCR, while TCRdb's copy carries only in-frame clones and drops some. The sample holds about 200,000 clones; over 80% are singletons and the top ten take roughly 7.1%. The sequencing sample was made of peripheral blood. This chain uses TRBV19 with TRBJ1-1; possible D gene TRBD1, 6 bases. The sequence came from a woman aged 55 to 70 with COVID-19, enrolled during active disease. CDR3 sequence reads: CASSPRLNRVTEAFF. CDR3 DNA: TGTGCCAGTAGCCCTAGATTGAACAGGGTCACTGAAGCTTTCTTT.